Each of the 10 T cell receptor beta chains below was sequenced from the same sample in a study of PD-1 blockade in mismatch repair-deficient tumors. TCRdb's table, derived via immunoSEQ multiplex PCR, lists solely in-frame clones and lacks some. The table records some 97,000 clones, 82% of them present only once. This specimen was peripheral blood, taken approximately 8 months after starting pembrolizumab. The origin of the receptors is an adult with mismatch repair-deficient cancer.

The genes are TRBV10-3 and TRBJ2-2, with a weak D call TRBD2 (5 bases). The CDR3 contains 12 residues. Trimming shortened V by 6 bases and J by 3 bases, and 5 bases separated the two germline ends. Per the germline V gene, CDR1 is ENHRY and CDR2 is SYGVKD. This CDR3 is CAIRRDTGELFF. In DNA, the CDR3 is TGTGCCATCAGGAGGGACACCGGGGAGCTGTTTTTT.

This sequence joins TRBV6-6 and TRBJ2-5, with 7 positions matching TRBD2. This CDR3 has 14 amino acids. V dropped 10 bases and J dropped 5; count of bases not matched to a gene: 13. Germline V gene sequence: CDR1 MNHNY, CDR2 SVGAGI (reference sequence). In DNA, the CDR3 is TGTGCCACCACTGATCGGGGGGTGAGGGAGACCCAGTACTTC. Its translation: CATTDRGVRETQYF.

As DNA, the CDR3 is TGTGCCAGCAGCTTGGCCTCCGGGCCCATTGGGGCTTTCTTT. Its protein is CASSLASGPIGAFF. The gene calls are TRBV7-6 and TRBJ1-1; D is ambiguous. The CDR3 is 14 amino acids. Germline-derived CDR1 and CDR2 are SGHVS and FNYEAQ. Trimming removed 3 bases at V and 11 bases at J, with 19 bases between.

This chain joins TRBV7-3 and TRBJ2-3; 8 bases match TRBD2. Germline CDR1 is SGHTA and CDR2 is FQGTGA. With V trimmed by 2 bases and J by 3 bases, 7 bases remained unmatched. The CDR3 length is 16 residues. CDR3 sequence (DNA): TGTGCCAGCAGCTTACACAGCGGGAGCACTACAGATACGCAGTATTTT. Translation: CASSLHSGSTTDTQYF. The complete variable domain, with remaining parts taken from reference TRBV7-3 and TRBJ2-3, reads GAGVSQTPSNKVTEKGKYVELRCDPISGHTALYWYRQSLGQGPEFLIYFQGTGAADDSGLPNDRFFAVRPEGSVSTLKIQRTERGDSAVYLCASSLHSGSTTDTQYFGPGTRLTVL.

The CDR3 here is CASSPSIWSPYEQYF. The CDR3 DNA reads as TGTGCCAGCAGTCCGTCGATCTGGTCTCCCTACGAGCAGTACTTC. The V and J genes are TRBV6-5 and TRBJ2-7; the D is unclear. The CDR3 length is 15 residues. The V end lost 5 bases, the J end lost 2 bases, and 16 bases lay between the germline ends. Germline V gene lookup returns CDR1 MNHEY and CDR2 SVGAGI.

V usage is TRBV11-2 and J usage is TRBJ1-1; maybe TRBD1 (5 bases). Trimming shortened V by 8 bases and J by 4 bases, and 14 bases separated the two germline ends. In germline, CDR1 is SGHAT, CDR2 FQNNGV. This CDR3 has 13 residues. CDR3 nucleotides: TGTGCCAGCCGTGACAGCGGGGGCACTGAAGCTTTCTTT. This encodes CASRDSGGTEAFF.

This clone was detected only once. The V gene is TRBV9, the J gene TRBJ2-3, with D unclear. Germline values: CDR1 SGDLS, CDR2 YYNGEE. CDR3 length: 14 residues. The V end was cut by 1 base, the J end by 4 bases, with 10 bases between. The CDR3 spells CASSVSASPDTQYF. As DNA, the CDR3 is TGTGCCAGCAGCGTATCGGCGAGCCCAGATACGCAGTATTTT.

The chain uses TRBV14 and TRBJ2-1, with 8 bases that match TRBD2. This CDR3 comprises 14 residues. Germline lookup yields CDR1 SGHDN and CDR2 FVKESK. The V and J ends lost 1 base and 6 bases, in that order; junction bases with no gene match: 2. CDR3 protein: CASSQGLAINEQFF. The CDR3, as DNA: TGTGCCAGCAGCCAAGGACTAGCGATCAATGAGCAGTTCTTC.

This chain links TRBV5-5 with TRBJ2-7, with D perhaps assigned TRBD1 or TRBD2 (5 bases each). V was clipped by 0 bases and J by 6 bases, with 16 bases between them. CDR1 SGHKS and CDR2 YYEKEE come from the germline V gene (reference sequence). The length of the CDR3 is 15 residues. CDR3 sequence: CASSLERRETSEQYF. As DNA, the CDR3 is TGTGCCAGCAGCTTGGAGCGCAGGGAGACGTCCGAGCAGTACTTC. The full variable domain, rest sourced from reference TRBV5-5 and TRBJ2-7, is DAGVTQSPTHLIKTRGQQVTLRCSPISGHKSVSWYQQVLGQGPQFIFQYYEKEERGRGNFPDRFSARQFPNYSSELNVNALLLGDSALYLCASSLERRETSEQYFGPGTRLTVT.

This clone was observed a handful of times. The genes are TRBV7-2 and TRBJ2-7; 13 bases fit TRBD2. This CDR3 comprises 14 residues. Germline lookup yields CDR1 SGHTA and CDR2 FQGNSA. J was trimmed by 7 bases and V by 5 bases; bases with no gene match: 5. The CDR3 DNA reads as TGTGCCAGCAGCATCGGGACTAGCGGGACAGAGCAGTACTTC. This codes for CASSIGTSGTEQYF. Variable domain in full (rest from reference TRBV7-2 and TRBJ2-7): GAGVSQSPSNKVTEKGKDVELRCDPISGHTALYWYRQSLGQGLEFLIYFQGNSAPDKSGLPSDRFSAERTGGSVSTLTIQRTQQEDSAVYLCASSIGTSGTEQYFGPGTRLTVT.